Below, one T cell receptor (beta chain) is given with its context. The data stem from a study of OX40 agonist ivuxolimab in advanced cancers. Deletions cut 2 bases from V and 5 bases from J, with 22 bases between. Germline V gene sequence: CDR1 SGHDN, CDR2 FVKESK. The CDR3 length is 18 residues. TCRdb's copy holds only in-frame clones and misses some; the assay was immunoSEQ multiplex PCR. Among 70,000 to 95,000 clones listed, 90% were seen once. This sequence originates from an adult with an advanced solid tumor such as melanoma, head and neck, liver or kidney cancer. The material sequenced was CD4+ or CD8+ T cells sorted from blood, taken in a trial of the OX40 agonist ivuxolimab. The rearrangement links TRBV14 to TRBJ2-1, with TRBD1 as a possible D gene (5 bases). The CDR3 sequence is CASSQTGGEWGLNNEQFF. DNA of the CDR3: TGTGCCAGCAGCCAAACAGGTGGGGAATGGGGCCTAAACAATGAGCAGTTCTTC. The full variable domain, rest sourced from reference TRBV14 and TRBJ2-1, is EAGVTQFPSHSVIEKGQTVTLRCDPISGHDNLYWYRRVMGKEIKFLLHFVKESKQDESGMPNNRFLAERTGGTYSTLKVQPAELEDSGVYFCASSQTGGEWGLNNEQFFGPGTRLTVL.